This section outlines one TCR beta chain sequence together with its context. Its antigen is not known. Before being chosen for sequencing, patients had shown CD8+CD57+ cell expansion by flow cytometry. Patients, without exception, had severe acquired aplastic anemia. The data belong to a study of CD8+CD57+ T cells in acquired aplastic anemia. Overall study context: DNA recovered from sorted CD4+ and CD8+ cells had a mean of about 3.5 ug. Study-level results: Significance was not reached for CD8+ Simpson's diversity between patients and controls. Almost 30 shared CD8+ CDR3s appeared highly expressed within patients' immunodominant clones.

Both TCR beta VDJ combination and CDR3 sequence profiling were carried out. Genomic DNA was the template for this profiling. TCRdb re-derived calls from the reads in MiXCR, one entry per CDR3 protein. This sample has about 470,000 distinct CDR3 sequences, with less than 35% found just once. Germline-derived CDR1 and CDR2 are MGHDK and SYGVNS. With 6 bases removed from V and 1 base from J, the gap between germline ends came to 15 bases. The length of the CDR3 is 15 residues. This TCR was sampled from a human donor with aplastic anemia. Specimen: sorted CD4+, CD8+, or CD8+CD57+ T cells (not recorded which) from PBMCs. The genes are TRBV25-1 and TRBJ2-5, with D perhaps TRBD1 (6 bases). CDR3 nucleotide sequence: TGTGCCAGCAGCCTGACCTGGGGGCCCCAAGAGACCCAGTACTTC. Residues: CASSLTWGPQETQYF. The full variable domain, its missing parts supplied by reference TRBV25-1 and TRBJ2-5, is EADIYQTPRYLVIGTGKKITLECSQTMGHDKMYWYQQDPGMELHLIHYSYGVNSTEKGDLSSESTVSRIRTEHFPLTLESARPSHTSQYLCASSLTWGPQETQYFGPGTRLLVL.